This is a list of T cell receptor beta chains from one sample in a study of cytomegalovirus exposure and HLA in healthy donors. Profiling relied on immunoSEQ multiplex PCR, and the TCRdb table lists in-frame clones only, not all of them. Here the sample spans 150,000 to 200,000 clones, roughly 80% being singletons. Sample: PBMCs. The receptors stem from a man aged 45-60 years in good health and CMV-seronegative. The CDR3 runs from the conserved cysteine through the conserved F or W. A D gene is named only where the DNA matches it firmly. A clone size is listed for some rows: how often the clone was seen (once, few, many), or a class if it is expanded.

-	TRBV7-2	-	13	TRBJ2-7	CASSLAHGYEQYF	TGTGCCAGCAGCTTAGCACATGGCTACGAGCAGTACTTC
-	TRBV4-3	-	14	TRBJ2-7	CASSQEIRAYEQYF	TGCGCCAGCAGCCAAGAGATCCGAGCGTACGAGCAGTACTTC
-	TRBV5-6	-	15	TRBJ1-4	CASSATDATNEKLFF	TGTGCCAGCAGCGCGACAGACGCAACTAATGAAAAACTGTTTTTT
-	TRBV19	-	15	TRBJ2-2	CASSIPTPNTGELFF	TGTGCCAGTAGTATACCTACCCCGAACACCGGGGAGCTGTTTTTT
-	TRBV7-9	-	12	TRBJ2-2	CASSSSGGELFF	TGTGCCAGCAGCTCCTCCGGCGGGGAGCTGTTTTTT
-	TRBV21-1	-	15	TRBJ2-5	CASSKVLVYQETQYF	TGTGCCAGCAGCAAAGTCCTAGTGTACCAAGAGACCCAGTACTTC
-	TRBV6-1	TRBD2	15	TRBJ2-5	CASSLRDYRKETQYF	TGTGCCAGCAGCCTCCGGGACTACCGAAAAGAGACCCAGTACTTC
-	TRBV7-2	TRBD2	16	TRBJ2-1	CASSRQLAGVLDEQFF	TGTGCCAGCAGCCGCCAACTAGCGGGAGTATTGGATGAGCAGTTCTTC
-	TRBV2	TRBD1	14	TRBJ1-1	CASRRTGRNTEAFF	TGTGCCAGCAGGCGGACAGGGCGGAACACTGAAGCTTTCTTT
-	TRBV7-9	-	14	TRBJ1-2	CSSSLPVDSYGYTF	TGTTCCAGCAGCTTACCAGTCGACAGCTATGGCTACACCTTC
-	TRBV6-6	-	15	TRBJ2-7	CASSPGVGVSYEQYF	TGTGCCAGCAGTCCAGGGGTGGGGGTTTCCTACGAGCAGTACTTC
-	TRBV7-2	-	13	TRBJ2-1	CASSLSLSGVEFF	TGTGCCAGCAGCTTAAGTCTTTCCGGGGTGGAGTTCTTC
few	TRBV6-6	-	16	TRBJ2-3	CASSYSRSPAADTQYF	TGTGCCAGCAGTTACTCACGGTCCCCTGCCGCAGATACGCAGTATTTT
once	TRBV7-2	-	13	TRBJ2-2	CASSSQGNGELFF	TGTGCCAGCAGCTCCCAGGGGAACGGGGAGCTGTTTTTT
-	TRBV18	-	13	TRBJ2-7	CASSPPTGYEQYF	TGTGCCAGCTCACCCCCAACGGGGTACGAGCAGTACTTC
-	TRBV11-2	TRBD1	15	TRBJ2-7	CASSLGQVPITEQYF	TGTGCCAGCAGCTTGGGACAGGTACCAATTACTGAGCAGTACTTC
once	TRBV28	-	14	TRBJ2-1	CASSSTGYYNEQFF	TGTGCCAGCAGCTCTACAGGGTACTACAATGAGCAGTTCTTC
-	TRBV7-2	TRBD2	12	TRBJ2-7	CASSPSGYEQYF	TGTGCCAGCAGCCCTAGCGGCTACGAGCAGTACTTC
-	TRBV4-1	TRBD1	15	TRBJ1-6	CASRDRDRGNSPLHF	TGCGCCAGCAGAGACCGGGACAGGGGAAATTCACCCCTCCACTTT
-	TRBV4-3	TRBD2	16	TRBJ2-3	CASSQQIAGGTDTQYF	TGCGCCAGCAGCCAGCAAATAGCGGGAGGCACAGATACGCAGTATTTT
-	TRBV7-2	-	16	TRBJ1-5	CASSSLMGRNNQPQHF	TGTGCCAGCAGCTCCCTGATGGGGCGGAACAATCAGCCCCAGCATTTT
-	TRBV2	-	15	TRBJ2-6	CASSVGGSGANVLTF	TGTGCCAGCAGTGTCGGGGGTTCTGGGGCCAACGTCCTGACTTTC
-	TRBV29-1	-	14	TRBJ2-1	CSVNYRDRSSEQFF	TGCAGCGTTAACTACAGGGACCGATCGAGTGAGCAGTTCTTC
-	TRBV28	TRBD1	15	TRBJ1-4	CASLGQGSLDEKLFF	TGTGCCAGCCTCGGACAGGGAAGTTTGGATGAAAAACTGTTTTTT
-	TRBV23-1	-	14	TRBJ1-1	CASSQEAENTEAFF	TGCGCCAGCAGTCAAGAGGCGGAGAACACTGAAGCTTTCTTT
few	TRBV27	TRBD1	15	TRBJ1-4	CASSLLGTGGEKLFF	TGTGCCAGCAGTTTATTAGGGACAGGGGGTGAAAAACTGTTTTTT
-	TRBV5-1	-	13	TRBJ1-2	CASRGPIADGYTF	TGCGCCAGCAGGGGGCCCATCGCGGATGGCTACACCTTC
-	TRBV11-2	TRBD2	15	TRBJ2-2	CASSRGGANTGELFF	TGTGCCAGCAGCCGGGGGGGGGCGAACACCGGGGAGCTGTTTTTT
-	TRBV18	-	15	TRBJ2-7	CASSPRDRITYEQYF	TGTGCCAGCTCACCAAGAGACAGGATTACCTACGAGCAGTACTTC
few	TRBV6-6	TRBD1	16	TRBJ1-6	CASSSALQGSNSPLHF	TGTGCCAGCAGTTCAGCCCTACAGGGGAGTAATTCACCCCTCCACTTT
-	TRBV19	TRBD1	14	TRBJ1-2	CASTRDRASYGYTF	TGTGCCAGCACTCGGGACAGGGCTAGCTATGGCTACACCTTC
-	TRBV20-1	-	11	TRBJ2-1	CSARDPKEQFF	TGCAGTGCTAGAGATCCCAAAGAGCAGTTCTTC
-	TRBV4-2	-	9	TRBJ2-2	CASRAELFF	TGTGCCAGCAGGGCTGAGCTGTTTTTT
-	TRBV6-5	-	13	TRBJ2-5	CASSQDSQETQYF	TGTGCCAGCAGTCAGGACAGTCAAGAGACCCAGTACTTC
once	TRBV7-9	-	13	TRBJ1-1	CASSFTQNTEAFF	TGTGCCAGCAGCTTTACACAGAACACTGAAGCTTTCTTT
-	TRBV4-3	TRBD1	15	TRBJ2-2	CASSHSRQGAGELFF	TGCGCCAGCAGCCATTCGCGACAGGGGGCAGGGGAGCTGTTTTTT
once	TRBV5-4	-	13	TRBJ1-5	CASSSGGDQPQHF	TGTGCCAGCAGCTCGGGAGGCGATCAGCCCCAGCATTTT
-	TRBV2	TRBD1	16	TRBJ2-1	CASSPDRGSSYNEQFF	TGTGCCAGCAGTCCGGACAGGGGGTCCTCCTACAATGAGCAGTTCTTC
once	TRBV2	-	16	TRBJ1-6	CASRRKQSSYNSPLHF	TGTGCCAGCAGGAGGAAGCAGAGCTCCTATAATTCACCCCTCCACTTT
few	TRBV6-1	-	16	TRBJ1-2	CASSEASSGGGYGYTF	TGTGCCAGCAGTGAAGCGTCGTCGGGCGGGGGCTATGGCTACACCTTC
-	TRBV6-5	-	14	TRBJ2-7	CASSYTGPRYEQYF	TGTGCCAGCAGCTACACAGGGCCCCGCTACGAGCAGTACTTC
few	TRBV19	TRBD1	16	TRBJ1-1	CASNPLPGQGGTEAFF	TGTGCCAGTAATCCACTACCGGGACAGGGGGGAACTGAAGCTTTCTTT
few	TRBV30	-	13	TRBJ1-2	CASSLAGVHGYTF	TGTGCCAGCAGCTTGGCAGGGGTGCATGGCTACACCTTC
-	TRBV11-3	-	13	TRBJ2-2	CASSSYDTGELFF	TGTGCCAGCAGCTCCTATGACACCGGGGAGCTGTTTTTT
-	TRBV20-1	TRBD2	11	TRBJ2-7	CSALTSGEQYF	TGCAGTGCCTTGACTAGCGGGGAGCAGTACTTC
-	TRBV7-2	TRBD1	18	TRBJ2-2	CASSSYLGQGGSTGELFF	TGTGCCAGCAGCTCATACCTAGGACAGGGGGGTTCCACCGGGGAGCTGTTTTTT
once	TRBV2	-	15	TRBJ2-5	CASRPDRGRVATQYF	TGTGCCAGCAGGCCCGATAGGGGGAGGGTAGCGACCCAGTACTTC
-	TRBV28	TRBD1	13	TRBJ1-2	CASTTGTDYGYTF	TGTGCCAGTACGACCGGGACAGACTATGGCTACACCTTC
-	TRBV2	-	15	TRBJ2-5	CASRKTDSAQETQYF	TGTGCCAGCAGGAAGACGGACAGTGCACAAGAGACCCAGTACTTC
-	TRBV7-9	TRBD1	16	TRBJ1-5	CSSSLQGAGSNQPQHF	TGTTCCAGCAGCTTACAGGGGGCTGGGAGCAATCAGCCCCAGCATTTT
-	TRBV5-1	-	16	TRBJ1-3	CASSLVPGSLGNTIYF	TGCGCCAGCAGCCTCGTTCCAGGGTCTTTGGGAAACACCATATATTTT
-	TRBV7-8	TRBD1	16	TRBJ1-5	CASSPPGTGRNQPQHF	TGTGCCAGCAGCCCCCCCGGGACAGGGAGAAATCAGCCCCAGCATTTT
once	TRBV7-8	TRBD2	19	TRBJ2-2	CASSSVPPRRGKNTGELFF	TGTGCCAGCAGCTCCGTTCCACCGAGGCGGGGGAAGAACACCGGGGAGCTGTTTTTT
few	TRBV6-5	TRBD1	14	TRBJ2-7	CASSRQGTSYEQYF	TGTGCCAGCAGCAGACAGGGGACCTCCTACGAGCAGTACTTC
-	TRBV5-1	-	15	TRBJ2-7	CASSLAPDKSYEQYF	TGCGCCAGCAGCTTGGCCCCGGACAAGAGCTACGAGCAGTACTTC
-	TRBV2	-	12	TRBJ2-2	CASSETFGELFF	TGTGCCAGCAGTGAAACTTTCGGGGAGCTGTTTTTT
-	TRBV28	-	15	TRBJ1-2	CASSRRSFLTYGYTF	TGTGCCAGCAGCCGCAGGTCCTTCCTTACCTATGGCTACACCTTC
once	TRBV5-1	-	14	TRBJ2-3	CASSLAVSTDTQYF	TGCGCCAGCAGCTTGGCGGTATCCACAGATACGCAGTATTTT
-	TRBV6-1	-	10	TRBJ1-1	CASSYTEAFF	TGTGCCAGCAGCTACACTGAAGCTTTCTTT